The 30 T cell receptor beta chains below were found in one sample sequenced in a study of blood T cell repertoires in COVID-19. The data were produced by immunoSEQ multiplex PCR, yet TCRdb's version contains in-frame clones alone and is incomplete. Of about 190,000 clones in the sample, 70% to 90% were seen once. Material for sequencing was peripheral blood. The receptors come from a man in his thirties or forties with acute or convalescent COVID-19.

CDR3 sequence: CASNGQGTYNEQFF. DNA for the CDR3: TGTGCCAGCAATGGACAGGGTACGTACAATGAGCAGTTCTTC. This sequence joins TRBV9 and TRBJ2-1, with 8 bases fitting TRBD1. The V and J ends lost 6 bases and 4 bases, in that order; junction bases with no gene match: 6. The germline gives CDR1 SGDLS, CDR2 YYNGEE. This CDR3 has 14 amino acids. Full variable domain (rest looked up from reference TRBV9 and TRBJ2-1): DSGVTQTPKHLITATGQRVTLRCSPRSGDLSVYWYQQSLDQGLQFLIQYYNGEERAKGNILERFSAQQFPDLHSELNLSSLELGDSALYFCASNGQGTYNEQFFGPGTRLTVL.

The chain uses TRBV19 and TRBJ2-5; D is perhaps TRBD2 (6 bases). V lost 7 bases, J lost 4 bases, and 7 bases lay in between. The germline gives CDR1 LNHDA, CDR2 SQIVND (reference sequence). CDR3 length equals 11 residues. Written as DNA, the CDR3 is TGTGCCAGTAAAGCGGGAGAGACCCAGTACTTC. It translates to CASKAGETQYF.

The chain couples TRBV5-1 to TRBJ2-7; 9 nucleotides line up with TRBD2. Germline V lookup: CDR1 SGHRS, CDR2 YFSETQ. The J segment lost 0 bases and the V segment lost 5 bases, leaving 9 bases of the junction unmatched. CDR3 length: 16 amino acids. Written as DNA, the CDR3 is TGCGCCAGCAGACCGGATAGCGGGGGATCCTCCTACGAGCAGTACTTC. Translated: CASRPDSGGSSYEQYF. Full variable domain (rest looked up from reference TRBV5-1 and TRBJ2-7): KAGVTQTPRYLIKTRGQQVTLSCSPISGHRSVSWYQQTPGQGLQFLFEYFSETQRNKGNFPGRFSGRQFSNSRSEMNVSTLELGDSALYLCASRPDSGGSSYEQYFGPGTRLTVT.

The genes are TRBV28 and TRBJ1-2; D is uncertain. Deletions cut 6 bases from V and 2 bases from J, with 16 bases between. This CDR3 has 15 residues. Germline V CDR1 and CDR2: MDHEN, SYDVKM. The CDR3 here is CASSPPTTLNYGYTF. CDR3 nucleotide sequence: TGTGCCAGCAGCCCCCCCACTACGTTAAACTATGGCTACACCTTC.

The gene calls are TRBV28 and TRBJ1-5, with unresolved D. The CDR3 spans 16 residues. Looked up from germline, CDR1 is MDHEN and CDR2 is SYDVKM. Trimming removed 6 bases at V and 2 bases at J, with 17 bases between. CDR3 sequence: CASRPFGVLGNQPQHF. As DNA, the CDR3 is TGTGCCAGCAGACCCTTCGGGGTATTGGGCAATCAGCCCCAGCATTTT.

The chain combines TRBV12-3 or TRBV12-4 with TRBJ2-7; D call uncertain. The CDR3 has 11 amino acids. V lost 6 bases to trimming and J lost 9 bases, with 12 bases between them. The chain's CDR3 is CASRQAGRQYF. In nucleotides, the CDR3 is TGTGCCAGCAGACAAGCAGGTCGGCAGTACTTC.

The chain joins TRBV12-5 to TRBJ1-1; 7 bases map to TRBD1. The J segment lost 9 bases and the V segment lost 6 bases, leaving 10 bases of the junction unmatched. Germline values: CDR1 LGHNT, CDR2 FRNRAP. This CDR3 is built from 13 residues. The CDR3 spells CASGMTGITKAFF. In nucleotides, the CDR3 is TGTGCTAGTGGCATGACAGGGATCACGAAAGCTTTCTTT.

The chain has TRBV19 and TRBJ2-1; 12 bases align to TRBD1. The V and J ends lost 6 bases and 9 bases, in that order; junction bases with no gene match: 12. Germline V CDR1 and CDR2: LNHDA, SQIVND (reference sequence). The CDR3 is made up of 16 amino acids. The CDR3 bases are TGTGCCAGTAGATGGAAGGGACAGGGGGCCATAAGTGAGCAGTTCTTC. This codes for CASRWKGQGAISEQFF.

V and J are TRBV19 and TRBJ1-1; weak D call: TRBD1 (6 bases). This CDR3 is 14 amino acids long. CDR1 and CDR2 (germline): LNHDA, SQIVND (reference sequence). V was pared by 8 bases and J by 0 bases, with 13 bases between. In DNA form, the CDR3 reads TGTGCCAGTGGAATGGGACAAATGAACACTGAAGCTTTCTTT. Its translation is CASGMGQMNTEAFF.

CDR3 sequence: CASRLSGRPYNEQFF. The CDR3 coding sequence is TGTGCCAGTAGACTGAGCGGGAGACCCTACAATGAGCAGTTCTTC. The J gene is TRBJ2-1, the V gene TRBV19; 8 positions agree with TRBD2. Germline V gene lookup returns CDR1 LNHDA and CDR2 SQIVND (reference sequence). The CDR3 consists of 15 residues. V was pared by 6 bases and J by 2 bases, with 6 bases of the junction left unmatched.

This chain's CDR3 is CASGLRNQETQYF. CDR3 bases: TGCGCCAGCGGACTTAGAAACCAAGAGACCCAGTACTTC. The chain employs TRBV4-1 and TRBJ2-5, with D possibly matching TRBD2 (5 bases). The CDR3 totals 13 residues. Germline V gene data show CDR1 as MGHRA and CDR2 as YSYEKL. The V end was cut by 8 bases, the J end by 0 bases, with 10 bases between.

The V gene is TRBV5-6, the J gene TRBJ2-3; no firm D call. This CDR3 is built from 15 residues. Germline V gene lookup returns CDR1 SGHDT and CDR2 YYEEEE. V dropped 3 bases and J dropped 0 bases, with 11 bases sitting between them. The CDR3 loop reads CASSSLEWSTDTQYF. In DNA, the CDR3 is TGTGCCAGCAGCTCCCTGGAGTGGAGCACAGATACGCAGTATTTT.

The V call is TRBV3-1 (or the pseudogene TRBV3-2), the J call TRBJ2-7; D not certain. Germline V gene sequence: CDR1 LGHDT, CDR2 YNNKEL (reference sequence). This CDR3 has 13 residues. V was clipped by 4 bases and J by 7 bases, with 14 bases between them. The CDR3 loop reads CASSLSGPREQYF. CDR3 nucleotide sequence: TGTGCCAGCAGCCTTTCTGGGCCGCGAGAGCAGTACTTC.

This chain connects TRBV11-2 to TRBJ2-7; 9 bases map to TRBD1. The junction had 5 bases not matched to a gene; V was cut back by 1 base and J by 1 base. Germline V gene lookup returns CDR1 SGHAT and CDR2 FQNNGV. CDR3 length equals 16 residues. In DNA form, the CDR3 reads TGTGCCAGCAGCTTAGGGGACAGGGAAATATCCTACGAGCAGTACTTC. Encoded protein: CASSLGDREISYEQYF.

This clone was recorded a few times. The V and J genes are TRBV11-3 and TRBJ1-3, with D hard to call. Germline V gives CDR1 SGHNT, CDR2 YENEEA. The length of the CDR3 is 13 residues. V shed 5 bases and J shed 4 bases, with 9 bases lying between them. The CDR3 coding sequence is TGTGCCAGCAGCCCAGGTCGAGGAAACACCATATATTTT. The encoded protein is CASSPGRGNTIYF. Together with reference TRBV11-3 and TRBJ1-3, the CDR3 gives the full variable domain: EAGVVQSPRYKIIEKKQPVAFWCNPISGHNTLYWYLQNLGQGPELLIRYENEEAVDDSQLPKDRFSAERLKGVDSTLKIQPAELGDSAVYLCASSPGRGNTIYFGEGSWLTVV.

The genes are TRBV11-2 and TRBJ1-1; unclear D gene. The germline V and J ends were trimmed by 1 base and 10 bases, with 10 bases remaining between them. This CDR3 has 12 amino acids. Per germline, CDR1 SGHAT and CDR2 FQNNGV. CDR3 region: CASSLVLEGAFF. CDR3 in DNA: TGTGCCAGCAGCTTAGTCTTGGAGGGAGCTTTCTTT.

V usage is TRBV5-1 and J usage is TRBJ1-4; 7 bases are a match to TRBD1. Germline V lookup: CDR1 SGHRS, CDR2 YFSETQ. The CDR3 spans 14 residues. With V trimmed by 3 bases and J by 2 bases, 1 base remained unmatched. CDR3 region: CASSWDSTNEKLFF. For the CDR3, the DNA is TGCGCCAGCAGCTGGGACAGTACTAATGAAAAACTGTTTTTT.

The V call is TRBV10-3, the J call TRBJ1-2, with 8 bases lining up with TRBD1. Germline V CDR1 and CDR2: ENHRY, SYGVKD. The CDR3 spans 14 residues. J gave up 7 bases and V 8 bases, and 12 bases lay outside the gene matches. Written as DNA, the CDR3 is TGTGCCATCGAGTCCGGCAGGGGGCGAGTTGGCTACACCTTC. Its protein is CAIESGRGRVGYTF.

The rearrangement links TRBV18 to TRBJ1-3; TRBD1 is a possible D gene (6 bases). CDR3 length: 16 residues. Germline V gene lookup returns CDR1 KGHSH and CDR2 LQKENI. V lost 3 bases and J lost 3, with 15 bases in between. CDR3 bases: TGTGCCAGCTCACCGACACAGGGTGGGGATGGAAACACCATATATTTT. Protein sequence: CASSPTQGGDGNTIYF. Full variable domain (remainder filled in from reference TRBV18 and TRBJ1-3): NAGVMQNPRHLVRRRGQEARLRCSPMKGHSHVYWYRQLPEEGLKFMVYLQKENIIDESGMPKERFSAEFPKEGPSILRIQQVVRGDSAAYFCASSPTQGGDGNTIYFGEGSWLTVV.

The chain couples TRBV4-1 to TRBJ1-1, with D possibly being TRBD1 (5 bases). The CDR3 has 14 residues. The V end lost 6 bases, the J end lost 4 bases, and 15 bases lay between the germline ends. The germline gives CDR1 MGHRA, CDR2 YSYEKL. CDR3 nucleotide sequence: TGCGCCAGCAGGGGACTACTTCGGGGCACTGAAGCTTTCTTT. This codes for CASRGLLRGTEAFF.

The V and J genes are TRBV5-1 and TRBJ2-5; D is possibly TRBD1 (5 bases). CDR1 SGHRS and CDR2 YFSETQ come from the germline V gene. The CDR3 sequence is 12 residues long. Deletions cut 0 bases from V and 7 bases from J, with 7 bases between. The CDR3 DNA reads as TGCGCCAGCAGCTTGGAACAGGCGACCCAGTACTTC. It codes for CASSLEQATQYF.

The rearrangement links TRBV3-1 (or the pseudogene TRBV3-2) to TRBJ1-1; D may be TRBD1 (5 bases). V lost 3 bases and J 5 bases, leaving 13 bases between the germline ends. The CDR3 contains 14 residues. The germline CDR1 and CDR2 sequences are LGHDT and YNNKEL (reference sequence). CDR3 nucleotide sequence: TGTGCCAGCAGCCACTTTGGGAGGGGAACTGAAGCTTTCTTT. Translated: CASSHFGRGTEAFF.

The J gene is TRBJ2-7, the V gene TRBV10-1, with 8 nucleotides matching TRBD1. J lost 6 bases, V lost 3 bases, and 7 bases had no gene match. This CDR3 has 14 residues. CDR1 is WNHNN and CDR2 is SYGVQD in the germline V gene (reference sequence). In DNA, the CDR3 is TGCGCCAGCAGTGAATTTCAGGGGGCTAGCGAGCAGTACTTC. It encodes CASSEFQGASEQYF.

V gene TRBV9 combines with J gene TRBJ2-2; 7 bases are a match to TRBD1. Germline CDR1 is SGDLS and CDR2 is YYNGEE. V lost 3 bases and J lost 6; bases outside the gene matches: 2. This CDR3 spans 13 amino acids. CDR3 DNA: TGTGCCAGCAGCGGAACAGGGGCCGGGGAGCTGTTTTTT. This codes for CASSGTGAGELFF.

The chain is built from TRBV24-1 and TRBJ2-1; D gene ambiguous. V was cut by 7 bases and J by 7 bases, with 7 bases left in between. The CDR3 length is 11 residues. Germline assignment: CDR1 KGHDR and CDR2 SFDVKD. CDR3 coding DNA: TGTGCCACCAGCCTTAGTAATGAGCAGTTCTTC. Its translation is CATSLSNEQFF.

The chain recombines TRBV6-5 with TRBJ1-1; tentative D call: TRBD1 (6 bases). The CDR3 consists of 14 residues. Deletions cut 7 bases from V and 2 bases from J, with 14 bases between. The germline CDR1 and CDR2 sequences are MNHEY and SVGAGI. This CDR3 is CASIARGANTEAFF. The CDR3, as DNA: TGTGCCAGCATCGCTCGGGGGGCAAACACTGAAGCTTTCTTT.

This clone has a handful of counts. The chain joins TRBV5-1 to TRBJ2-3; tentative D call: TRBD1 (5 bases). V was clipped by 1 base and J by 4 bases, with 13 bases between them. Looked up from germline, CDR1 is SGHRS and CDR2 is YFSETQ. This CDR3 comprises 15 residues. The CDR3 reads CASSLNTRDADTQYF. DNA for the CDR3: TGCGCCAGCAGCTTGAACACCAGGGATGCAGATACGCAGTATTTT.

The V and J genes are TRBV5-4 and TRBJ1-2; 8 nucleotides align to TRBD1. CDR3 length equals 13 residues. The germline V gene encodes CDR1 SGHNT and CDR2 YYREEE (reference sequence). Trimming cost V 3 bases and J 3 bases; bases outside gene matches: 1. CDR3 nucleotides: TGTGCCAGCAGCTCACAGGGGGACTATGGCTACACCTTC. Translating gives CASSSQGDYGYTF.

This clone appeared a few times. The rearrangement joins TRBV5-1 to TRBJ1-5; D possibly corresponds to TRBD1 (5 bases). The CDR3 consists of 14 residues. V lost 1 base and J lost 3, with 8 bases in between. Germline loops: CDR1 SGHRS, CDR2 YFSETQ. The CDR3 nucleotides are TGCGCCAGCAGCTTGTCGGGGGACAATCAGCCCCAGCATTTT. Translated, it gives CASSLSGDNQPQHF.

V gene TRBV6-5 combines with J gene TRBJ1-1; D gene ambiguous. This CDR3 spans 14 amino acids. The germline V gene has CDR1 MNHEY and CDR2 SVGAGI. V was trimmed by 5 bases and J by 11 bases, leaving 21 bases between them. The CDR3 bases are TGTGCCAGCAGTCTACCAGGACTTTGGGGTGAGGCTTTCTTT. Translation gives CASSLPGLWGEAFF.